This T cell receptor (beta chain) was recovered during a study of CD8 T cells in ankylosing spondylitis. Germline V gene data show CDR1 as SGHRS and CDR2 as YFSETQ. The V end lost 1 base, the J end lost 3 bases, and 14 bases lay between the germline ends. The CDR3 length is 15 residues. TCRdb reanalysed the 5' RACE reads using MiXCR and keeps one entry per CDR3 protein. The table has some 270,000 distinct CDR3 sequences, 18% seen once; the top ten hold over 25%. This clonotype was obtained from a male donor with ankylosing spondylitis or in good health (not recorded which). The genes are TRBV5-1 and TRBJ2-7, with D maybe TRBD2 (6 bases). The specimen sequenced was blood, either unsorted or a sorted T cell fraction (not recorded which). The CDR3 DNA reads as TGCGCCAGCAGCTTGACGGGAGATCCATTCTACGAGCAGTACTTC. It translates to CASSLTGDPFYEQYF.